The following is a T cell receptor beta chain sequence with its context. What it recognizes is unknown. This entry comes from a study of OX40 agonist ivuxolimab in advanced cancers. Study-level information: Clinicians treated patients with ivuxolimab, an agonistic anti-OX40 (CD134) antibody. The study's findings and limits: It was also the case that some nonresponders had low normalized T-cell clonal expansion.

The protocol was immunoSEQ multiplex PCR, while the TCRdb copy is restricted to in-frame clones and leaves out a portion. This table has tens of thousands of clones, around 90% appearing once. From germline, CDR1 is LNHDA and CDR2 SQIVND (reference sequence). The CDR3 runs to 15 residues. The V segment lost 5 bases and the J segment 0 bases; nucleotides outside the gene matches: 7. Baseline, cycle 4 day 1, and cycle 7 day 1 were the blood sampling points. The receptor was derived from an adult with an advanced solid tumor such as melanoma, head and neck, liver or kidney cancer. V and J are TRBV19 and TRBJ2-7; 7 bases are a match to TRBD1. This material consisted of CD4+ or CD8+ T cells sorted from blood, taken in a trial of the OX40 agonist ivuxolimab. The CDR3 protein is CASSPSTGNSYEQYF. Written as DNA, the CDR3 is TGTGCCAGTAGTCCTTCGACAGGGAACTCCTACGAGCAGTACTTC.